The 23 T cell receptor beta chains below come from one sample, sequenced in a study of monozygotic twins with inflammatory bowel disease. No DNA is given; TCRdb re-called the 5' RACE reads and lists each CDR3 protein once. The sample table includes more than 110,000 distinct CDR3 sequences. Material: blood. These receptor sequences come from a human donor with ulcerative colitis or Crohn's disease, or a healthy co-twin of an affected twin (not recorded which).

This sequence joins TRBV29-1 and TRBJ2-7; the TCRdb call, TRBD1, lacks DNA for checking. The CDR3 is made up of 12 amino acids. The germline V gene encodes CDR1 SQVTM and CDR2 ANQGSEA. The CDR3: CSVTGRWREQYF.

The chain employs TRBV19 and TRBJ2-1; the TCRdb call, TRBD1, lacks DNA for checking. CDR1 LNHDA and CDR2 SQIVND come from the germline V gene (reference sequence). CDR3 length: 15 residues. This CDR3 is CASSMGAGVLFEQFF. Complete variable domain (other parts from reference TRBV19 and TRBJ2-1): DGGITQSPKYLFRKEGQNVTLSCEQNLNHDAMYWYRQDPGQGLRLIYYSQIVNDFQKGDIAEGYSVSREKKESFPLTVTSAQKNPTAFYLCASSMGAGVLFEQFFGPGTRLTVL.

V is TRBV5-1 and J is TRBJ2-3; as DNA is missing, the TRBD2 call by TCRdb cannot be tested. Germline V lookup: CDR1 SGHRS, CDR2 YFSETQ. The CDR3 is made up of 17 amino acids. CDR3: CASSLAQRRPSTDTQYF.

The chain uses TRBV4-3 and TRBJ2-1; no DNA is available, so the TRBD2 call from TCRdb remains unchecked. The germline gives CDR1 LGHNA, CDR2 YSLEER. The CDR3 is 15 amino acids. The CDR3 region is CASSPTIGGVDEQFF.

V gene TRBV30 combines with J gene TRBJ1-3; with no DNA, the TCRdb D assignment of TRBD1 cannot be verified. The V gene's germline CDR1 is GTSNPN and CDR2 SVGIG (reference sequence). The CDR3 has 12 amino acids. CDR3 loop: CAWNKGGNTIYF.

The chain joins TRBV3-1 to TRBJ2-1; absent DNA, TCRdb's TRBD2 call cannot be checked. CDR3 size: 14 residues. The germline gives CDR1 LGHDT, CDR2 YNNKEL (reference sequence). CDR3 loop: CASSQTSGNNEQFF.

V and J are TRBV15 and TRBJ2-5; TCRdb selects TRBD2, and the lack of DNA leaves this call unchecked. The V gene's germline CDR1 is LNHNV and CDR2 YYDKDF (reference sequence). This CDR3 is built from 17 residues. The chain's CDR3 is CATSRDRGTSGEETQYF.

J is TRBJ2-3 and V is TRBV3-1; without DNA, the TCRdb call of TRBD2 cannot be checked. This CDR3 has 16 residues. Germline V gene data show CDR1 as LGHDT and CDR2 as YNNKEL (reference sequence). Here the CDR3 reads CASGLAGAGGTDTQYF.

This chain connects TRBV4-3 to TRBJ2-3; TCRdb picks TRBD2, but there is no DNA to check that call. Per the germline V gene, CDR1 is LGHNA and CDR2 is YSLEER. The CDR3 has 14 amino acids. The CDR3 reads CASSPGGGSDTQYF.

This chain joins TRBV12-3 or TRBV12-4 and TRBJ2-1; there is no DNA to check the TCRdb D call of TRBD2. The CDR3 has 15 residues. This CDR3 is CASRPGLAGSGEQFF.

V is TRBV18 and J is TRBJ2-7; TCRdb proposes TRBD2, but this gene call is untestable without DNA. The CDR3 length is 15 residues. CDR1 is KGHSH and CDR2 is LQKENI in the germline V gene. CDR3 region: CASSSGLAGASEQYF. Full variable domain (missing parts from reference TRBV18 and TRBJ2-7): NAGVMQNPRHLVRRRGQEARLRCSPMKGHSHVYWYRQLPEEGLKFMVYLQKENIIDESGMPKERFSAEFPKEGPSILRIQQVVRGDSAAYFCASSSGLAGASEQYFGPGTRLTVT.

V and J are TRBV3-1 and TRBJ2-1; no DNA is available, so the TRBD2 call from TCRdb remains unchecked. CDR1 is LGHDT, CDR2 YNNKEL, per germline (reference sequence). There are 15 residues in the CDR3. CDR3 amino acids: CASSQVRLAGYEQFF.

The chain employs TRBV6-1 and TRBJ1-1; the D gene TCRdb calls, TRBD1, cannot be checked with no DNA. CDR1 MNHNS and CDR2 SASEGT come from the germline V gene. This CDR3 has 15 amino acids. This chain's CDR3 is CASSLGTEQDTEAFF.

The chain links TRBV2 to TRBJ1-2. This CDR3 comprises 12 residues. CDR1 is SNHLY and CDR2 is FYNNEI in the germline V gene. CDR3 sequence: CASEEANYGYTF.

This chain links TRBV27 with TRBJ1-5. Germline CDR1 and CDR2: MNHEY and SMNVEV (reference sequence). The CDR3 sequence is 14 residues long. The CDR3 reads CASSFGLRNQPQHF.

V is TRBV5-1 and J is TRBJ2-5. Germline V gives CDR1 SGHRS, CDR2 YFSETQ. The CDR3 spans 13 residues. The CDR3 reads CASSLVRKETQYF.

The chain employs TRBV24-1 and TRBJ2-7. This CDR3 has 12 residues. CDR1 is KGHDR and CDR2 is SFDVKD in the germline V gene. CDR3 region: CATSGVSREQYF.

The chain uses TRBV15 and TRBJ2-1; TCRdb picks TRBD2, but there is no DNA to check that call. Germline CDR1 is LNHNV and CDR2 is YYDKDF (reference sequence). The CDR3 is 15 amino acids. The CDR3 spells CATSTTSGSYNEQFF. The full variable domain, in which reference TRBV15 and TRBJ2-1 provide the parts outside the CDR3, is DAMVIQNPRYQVTQFGKPVTLSCSQTLNHNVMYWYQQKSSQAPKLLFHYYDKDFNNEADTPDNFQSRRPNTSFCFLDIRSPGLGDTAMYLCATSTTSGSYNEQFFGPGTRLTVL.

This chain connects TRBV19 to TRBJ2-6; there is no DNA to check the TCRdb D call of TRBD1. CDR1 and CDR2 from the germline V gene are LNHDA and SQIVND (reference sequence). This CDR3 spans 14 amino acids. The CDR3 is CASRDRVGANVLTF.

This chain uses TRBV3-1 with TRBJ2-1. Germline loops: CDR1 LGHDT, CDR2 YNNKEL (reference sequence). This CDR3 has 15 amino acids. The CDR3 is CASSQDALSYNEQFF.

This sequence joins TRBV7-9 and TRBJ1-1. CDR1 is SEHNR, CDR2 FQNEAQ, per germline (reference sequence). The CDR3 is 11 amino acids. The CDR3: CASTPNTEAFF.

The chain couples TRBV7-3 to TRBJ2-1; the D call from TCRdb, TRBD1, cannot be confirmed without DNA. There are 14 residues in the CDR3. CDR1 is SGHTA, CDR2 FQGTGA, per germline. The CDR3 loop is CASSFNGGVSEQFF. The full variable domain, rest sourced from reference TRBV7-3 and TRBJ2-1, is GAGVSQTPSNKVTEKGKYVELRCDPISGHTALYWYRQSLGQGPEFLIYFQGTGAADDSGLPNDRFFAVRPEGSVSTLKIQRTERGDSAVYLCASSFNGGVSEQFFGPGTRLTVL.

The chain recombines TRBV20-1 with TRBJ2-2; the D call from TCRdb, TRBD2, cannot be confirmed without DNA. The CDR3 covers 17 residues. Germline CDR1 and CDR2: DFQATT and SNEGSKA (reference sequence). This chain's CDR3 is CSASSSGRRTNTGELFF.